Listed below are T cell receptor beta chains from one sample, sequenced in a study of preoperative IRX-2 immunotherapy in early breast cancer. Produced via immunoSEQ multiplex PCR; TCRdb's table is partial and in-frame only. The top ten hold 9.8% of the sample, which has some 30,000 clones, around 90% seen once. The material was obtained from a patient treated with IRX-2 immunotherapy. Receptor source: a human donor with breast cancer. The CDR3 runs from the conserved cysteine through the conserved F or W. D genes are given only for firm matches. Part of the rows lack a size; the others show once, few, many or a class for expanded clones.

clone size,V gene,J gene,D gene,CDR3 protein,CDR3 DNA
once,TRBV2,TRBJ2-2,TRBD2,CASSATSGRNTGELFF,TGTGCCAGCAGTGCGACTAGCGGGAGGAACACCGGGGAGCTGTTTTTT
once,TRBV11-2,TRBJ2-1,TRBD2,CASSQLAGGQNEQFF,TGTGCCAGCAGCCAATTAGCGGGGGGGCAGAATGAGCAGTTCTTC
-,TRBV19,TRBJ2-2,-,CASSYPQGVAGELFF,TGTGCCAGTAGCTACCCGCAGGGTGTGGCCGGGGAGCTGTTTTTT
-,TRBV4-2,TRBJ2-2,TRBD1,CASLFGTGDTGELFF,TGTGCCAGCCTCTTCGGGACAGGGGACACCGGGGAGCTGTTTTTT
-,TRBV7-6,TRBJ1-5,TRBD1,CASSPRQGWQPQHF,TGTGCCAGCAGCCCCAGACAGGGATGGCAGCCCCAGCATTTT
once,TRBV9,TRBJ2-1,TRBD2,CASSETSGGLTYNEQFF,TGTGCCAGCAGCGAGACTAGCGGGGGTCTAACCTACAATGAGCAGTTCTTC
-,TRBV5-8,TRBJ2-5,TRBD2,CASSLGTSGGAQETQYF,TGTGCCAGCAGCTTGGGGACTAGCGGAGGAGCCCAAGAGACCCAGTACTTC
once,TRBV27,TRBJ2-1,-,CASSLVGHEQFF,TGTGCCAGCAGTCTCGTGGGCCATGAGCAGTTCTTC
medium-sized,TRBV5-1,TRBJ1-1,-,CASSQEPNTEAFF,TGCGCCAGCTCCCAGGAACCGAACACTGAAGCTTTCTTT
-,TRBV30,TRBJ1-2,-,CAWSVGAGGYTF,TGTGCCTGGAGTGTAGGGGCGGGCGGCTACACCTTC
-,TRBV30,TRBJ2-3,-,CAWSVTTDTQYF,TGTGCCTGGAGTGTAACCACAGATACGCAGTATTTT
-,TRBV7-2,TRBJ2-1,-,CASSSGLGGTEQFF,TGTGCCAGCAGCTCCGGGCTTGGCGGGACAGAGCAGTTCTTC
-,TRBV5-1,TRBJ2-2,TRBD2,CASSWGLADTGELFF,TGCGCCAGCAGCTGGGGACTAGCGGACACCGGGGAGCTGTTTTTT
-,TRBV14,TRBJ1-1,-,CASSPGTLKDLDTEAFF,TGTGCCAGCAGCCCCGGGACCCTTAAGGACTTGGACACTGAAGCTTTCTTT
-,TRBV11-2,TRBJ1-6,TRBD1,CASSLGYRGNSPLHF,TGTGCCAGCAGCTTAGGGTACAGGGGTAATTCACCCCTCCACTTT
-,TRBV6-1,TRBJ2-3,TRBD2,CASKGSGGRDTQYF,TGTGCCAGCAAGGGGAGCGGGGGTAGGGATACGCAGTATTTT
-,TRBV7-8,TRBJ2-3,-,CASSLAGSPVDTQYF,TGTGCCAGCAGCTTAGCTGGTAGCCCTGTAGATACGCAGTATTTT
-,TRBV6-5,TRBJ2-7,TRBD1,CASKDRDRESF,TGTGCCAGCAAAGACCGGGACAGGGAGTCCTTC
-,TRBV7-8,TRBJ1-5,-,CASSAGGSNQPQHF,TGTGCCAGCAGTGCCGGGGGAAGCAATCAGCCCCAGCATTTT
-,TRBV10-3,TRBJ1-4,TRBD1,CASRPGQVNEKLFF,TGTGCCTCTCGGCCGGGACAGGTCAATGAAAAACTGTTTTTT
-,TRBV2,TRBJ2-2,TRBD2,CASRAGLAGFTGELFF,TGTGCCAGCAGGGCTGGACTAGCGGGTTTCACCGGGGAGCTGTTTTTT
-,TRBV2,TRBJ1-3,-,CASIISGNTIYF,TGTGCCAGCATCATCTCTGGAAACACCATATATTTT
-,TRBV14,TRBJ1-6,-,CASSHGENRPLHF,TGTGCCAGCAGCCATGGTGAAAACAGGCCCCTCCACTTT
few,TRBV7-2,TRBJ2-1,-,CASSLDGSSYNEQFF,TGTGCCAGCAGCTTAGACGGGAGCTCCTACAATGAGCAGTTCTTC
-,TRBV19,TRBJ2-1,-,CASIDQGIGNEQFF,TGTGCCAGTATCGATCAGGGGATAGGCAATGAGCAGTTCTTC
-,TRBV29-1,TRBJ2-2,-,CSVEGQGAITGELFF,TGCAGCGTTGAAGGGCAGGGAGCGATCACCGGGGAGCTGTTTTTT
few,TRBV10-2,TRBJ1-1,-,CASSDVGQGDTEAFF,TGCGCCAGCAGTGACGTAGGGCAGGGTGACACTGAAGCTTTCTTT
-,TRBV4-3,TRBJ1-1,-,CASSQVSGSEAFF,TGCGCCAGCAGCCAAGTTTCAGGGTCTGAAGCTTTCTTT